Sequencing of this T cell receptor beta chain was carried out in a study of blood T cell repertoires in COVID-19. The CDR3 contains 13 residues. CDR1 and CDR2 (germline): LNHDA, SQIVND (reference sequence). V dropped 7 bases and J dropped 5 bases, with 14 bases sitting between them. Only in-frame clones appear in the TCRdb table, and some are missing; sequencing was by immunoSEQ multiplex PCR. The sample yields approximately 300,000 clones, more than 70% seen once. The V gene is TRBV19, the J gene TRBJ1-2; a weak D match, TRBD1 (5 bases). The specimen was peripheral blood. The sequence derives from a woman aged 50 to 65 with acute or convalescent COVID-19. CDR3 DNA: TGTGCCAGTATCCAGGGCAGCCGATATGGCTACACCTTC. This sequence encodes CASIQGSRYGYTF.